This entry features one TCR beta chain sequence. The data originate from a study of human CD8 memory T cell subsets. The CDR3 is 15 amino acids. Germline CDR1 is SGHNT and CDR2 is YYREEE (reference sequence). A UMI-labeled 5' RACE approach was the method that produced the TCR beta libraries. Following a re-call of the 5' RACE reads, TCRdb has one entry per CDR3 protein and lacks DNA. This listing includes about 10,000 distinct CDR3 sequences. The sample comprised CD8+ stem-like memory T cells (TSCM and TCM) sorted from PBMCs. The subset denotes: stem-like memory CD8 T cells (TSTEM), CCR7+ PD-1- TIGIT-. The chain links TRBV5-4 to TRBJ1-2; TCRdb's D gene call, TRBD1, goes unchecked for lack of DNA. This sequence was found in a human donor in good health. The CDR3 loop reads CASSQDRGRSYGYTF.